The 10 T cell receptor beta chains presented below share a single source sample, sequenced in a study of CXCR3-negative and CXCR3-positive naive CD8 T cells. Broader study findings: Naive cells with CXCR3 showed TRB CDR3s that were more hydrophobic than those in CXCR3-negative naive cells.

Preparation of TRB cDNA libraries relied on 5' RACE carrying UMI labels. TCRdb reanalyzed the 5' RACE reads, giving one entry per CDR3 protein sequence and no DNA. Its clone listing holds some 140,000 distinct CDR3 sequences. These receptors have no identified antigens. The sequencing sample was made of naive CXCR3+ CD8+ T cells from blood. Specified subset: CD45RO-CCR7+CD27+CD95- naive CD8+ T cells expressing CXCR3 (TNR3+). These TCRs come from a human donor in good health. Some clones in this sample may be carry-over from other donors' samples.

The chain combines TRBV12-3 or TRBV12-4 with TRBJ2-3; without DNA, the TCRdb call of TRBD2 cannot be checked. This CDR3 spans 16 amino acids. CDR3 loop: CASSLFLRTSTDTQYF.

V usage is TRBV6-5 and J usage is TRBJ2-2; the TCRdb call, TRBD1, lacks DNA for checking. CDR1 and CDR2 from the germline V gene are MNHEY and SVGAGI. This CDR3 has 15 amino acids. The CDR3 sequence: CASSYGGGNTGELFF.

The rearrangement uses TRBV21-1 and TRBJ1-4; TCRdb outputs TRBD1, but without DNA this stays unchecked. TRBV21-1 is labeled a pseudogene. The CDR3 loop spans 13 amino acids. CDR3 protein: CARKRGSCGALFF.

The chain carries TRBV4-3 and TRBJ1-1; TCRdb lists TRBD1, though no DNA is available to test this call. The germline gives CDR1 LGHNA, CDR2 YSLEER. The CDR3 length is 15 residues. CDR3 in amino acids: CASSQDRAGGTEAFF.

The V call is TRBV20-1, the J call TRBJ2-1; the D call of TRBD2 rests on TCRdb alone, since no DNA is present to check it. The length of the CDR3 is 19 residues. CDR1 and CDR2 (germline): DFQATT, SNEGSKA (reference sequence). The CDR3 loop reads CSATPQLASGGGGYNEQFF.

The CDR3 protein is CATDSRREQYF. This sequence joins TRBV7-9 and TRBJ2-7. Germline loops: CDR1 SEHNR, CDR2 FQNEAQ (reference sequence). This CDR3 comprises 11 residues.

The rearrangement joins TRBV4-1 to TRBJ2-7; without DNA, the TCRdb call of TRBD1 cannot be checked. CDR3 length: 16 residues. Germline lookup yields CDR1 MGHRA and CDR2 YSYEKL. The CDR3 region is CASSQGTGTGSYEQYF.

V is TRBV4-3 and J is TRBJ1-1. The germline CDR1 and CDR2 sequences are LGHNA and YSLEER. The CDR3 runs to 16 residues. The CDR3: CASSQAYSGLNTEAFF.

This chain connects TRBV9 to TRBJ2-1; TCRdb's assignment of TRBD1 cannot be checked, as there is no DNA. There are 15 residues in the CDR3. Germline CDR1 reads SGDLS; CDR2 reads YYNGEE. The CDR3 region is CASSPGAGVHNEQFF.

This rearrangement joins TRBV12-3 or TRBV12-4 to TRBJ2-1; without DNA, the TCRdb call of TRBD2 cannot be checked. This CDR3 contains 13 residues. CDR3 region: CASSFPGGYEQFF.